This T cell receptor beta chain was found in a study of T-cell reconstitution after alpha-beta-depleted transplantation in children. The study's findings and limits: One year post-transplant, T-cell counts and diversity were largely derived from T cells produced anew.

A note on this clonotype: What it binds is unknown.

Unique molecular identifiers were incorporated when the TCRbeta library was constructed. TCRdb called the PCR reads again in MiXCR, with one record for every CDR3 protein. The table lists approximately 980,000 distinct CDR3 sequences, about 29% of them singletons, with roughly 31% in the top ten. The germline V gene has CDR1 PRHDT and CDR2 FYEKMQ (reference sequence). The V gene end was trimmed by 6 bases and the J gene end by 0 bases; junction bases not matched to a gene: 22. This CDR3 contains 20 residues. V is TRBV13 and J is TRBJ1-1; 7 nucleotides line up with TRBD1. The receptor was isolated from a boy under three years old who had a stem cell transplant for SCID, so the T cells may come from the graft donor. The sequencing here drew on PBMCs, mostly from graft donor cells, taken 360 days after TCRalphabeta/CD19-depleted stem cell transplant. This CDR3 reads CASSFEESTGWVAMNTEAFF. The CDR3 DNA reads TGTGCCAGCAGTTTTGAGGAGTCGACAGGGTGGGTTGCGATGAACACTGAAGCTTTCTTT.